These 22 T cell receptor beta chains were all obtained from the same sample, sequenced in a study of control samples from healthy donors and cancer patients. TCRdb keeps only in-frame clones here, not all; method: immunoSEQ multiplex PCR. The sample contains 170,000 or so clones, roughly 92% of which appear only once. Material for sequencing was blood. The receptors derive from a woman younger than 35 in good health.

This clone was seen only a few times. CDR3 amino acids: CASSFDGRYQPQHF. In DNA form, the CDR3 reads TGCGCCAGCAGCTTTGACGGGAGATATCAGCCCCAGCATTTT. The chain recombines TRBV5-1 with TRBJ1-5; D is ambiguous. This CDR3 region has 14 residues. V shed 2 bases and J shed 5 bases, with 11 bases lying between them. Germline CDR1 is SGHRS and CDR2 is YFSETQ.

The rearrangement joins TRBV5-1 to TRBJ2-7; D remains ambiguous. CDR1 and CDR2 (germline): SGHRS, YFSETQ. V lost 0 bases and J 2 bases, leaving 3 bases between the germline ends. The CDR3 loop spans 12 amino acids. DNA for the CDR3: TGCGCCAGCAGCTTGGACACCTACGAGCAGTACTTC. The encoded protein is CASSLDTYEQYF.

The gene calls are TRBV24-1 and TRBJ1-2, with D tentatively TRBD1 (6 bases). This CDR3 is built from 14 residues. Germline V gene lookup returns CDR1 KGHDR and CDR2 SFDVKD. Trimming took off 2 bases at V and 6 bases at J, with 12 bases between the two ends. CDR3 sequence: CATSDWGAADGYTF. The CDR3 region has the DNA TGTGCCACCAGTGATTGGGGGGCGGCGGATGGCTACACCTTC.

The genes are TRBV6-5 and TRBJ2-3; D might be TRBD1 or TRBD2, each matching 6 bases. The CDR3 totals 15 residues. V shed 2 bases and J shed 2 bases, with 11 bases lying between them. Per the germline V gene, CDR1 is MNHEY and CDR2 is SVGAGI. The CDR3 reads CASSYGGRPTDTQYF. The CDR3 DNA is TGTGCCAGCAGTTACGGGGGGCGGCCCACAGATACGCAGTATTTT.

The chain uses TRBV20-1 and TRBJ2-7, with D unresolved. Trimming took 5 bases from V and 10 from J, leaving 15 bases between them. Germline V CDR1 and CDR2: DFQATT, SNEGSKA (reference sequence). CDR3 length: 11 residues. The CDR3: CSAAHLLEQYF. CDR3 in DNA: TGCAGTGCTGCGCACTTACTTGAACAGTACTTC.

V usage is TRBV28 and J usage is TRBJ1-2; no clear D gene. Trimming took off 4 bases at V and 0 bases at J, with 12 bases between the two ends. This CDR3 comprises 15 residues. Germline-derived CDR1 and CDR2 are MDHEN and SYDVKM. CDR3 sequence reads: CASSSSGSSNYGYTF. The CDR3 coding sequence is TGTGCCAGCAGTTCCTCCGGATCGTCTAACTATGGCTACACCTTC.

The chain has TRBV7-2 and TRBJ2-5; D could derive from TRBD1 or TRBD2 (6 bases each). Per germline, CDR1 SGHTA and CDR2 FQGNSA. Trimming shortened V by 5 bases and J by 5 bases, and 9 bases separated the two germline ends. This CDR3 region has 12 residues. This chain's CDR3 is CASSQGGETQYF. CDR3 bases: TGTGCCAGCAGCCAAGGGGGGGAGACCCAGTACTTC. Complete variable domain (other parts from reference TRBV7-2 and TRBJ2-5): GAGVSQSPSNKVTEKGKDVELRCDPISGHTALYWYRQSLGQGLEFLIYFQGNSAPDKSGLPSDRFSAERTGGSVSTLTIQRTQQEDSAVYLCASSQGGETQYFGPGTRLLVL.

Comment on this clone: At one end the junction does not follow the germline gene, possibly because of a read error. The rearrangement links TRBV7-7 to TRBJ2-1, with TRBD1 identical over 10 bases. The CDR3 runs to 14 residues. Germline lookup yields CDR1 SSHAT and CDR2 FNYEAQ (reference sequence). The CDR3 is CASSQGTGEGEQFF. CDR3 sequence (DNA): TGTGCTAGCAGCCAAGGGACAGGGGAGGGTGAGCAGTTCTTC.

CDR3 loop: CSVDLGGYTF. CDR3 nucleotide sequence: TGCAGCGTTGACCTGGGAGGCTACACCTTC. The chain couples TRBV29-1 to TRBJ1-2; no firm D call. The CDR3 extends over 10 amino acids. Trimming took 3 bases from V and 8 from J, leaving 7 bases between them. CDR1 SQVTM and CDR2 ANQGSEA come from the germline V gene.

The chain has TRBV10-1 and TRBJ2-3; 12 positions agree with TRBD2. Germline CDR1 and CDR2: WNHNN and SYGVQD (reference sequence). This CDR3 comprises 17 residues. V was clipped by 7 bases and J by 0 bases; unmatched bases: 8. Here the CDR3 DNA reads TGCGCCAGCACCTCTAGCGGGAGGGCCCTTAGCACAGATACGCAGTATTTT. As protein: CASTSSGRALSTDTQYF.

In DNA, the CDR3 is TGTGCCAGCAGCCAAGCAGGACAGGTTAATTCACCCCTCCACTTT. Its protein is CASSQAGQVNSPLHF. This rearrangement joins TRBV4-2 to TRBJ1-6; 7 bases match TRBD1. Trimming at V came to 1 base and at J to 6 bases, leaving 3 bases not matched to a gene. Germline CDR1 is LGHNA and CDR2 is YNFKEQ. This CDR3 is 15 amino acids long.

This clone occurred once. The chain combines TRBV7-2 with TRBJ2-3, with TRBD1 matching 8 bases. This CDR3 contains 15 residues. J was trimmed by 1 base and V by 3 bases; bases with no gene match: 3. The germline gives CDR1 SGHTA, CDR2 FQGNSA. The CDR3 region is CASSFQGAGTDTQYF. CDR3 nucleotides: TGTGCCAGCAGCTTCCAGGGGGCCGGCACAGATACGCAGTATTTT.

The chain carries TRBV28 and TRBJ2-7, with D possibly TRBD1 on 6 matching bases. V lost 2 bases and J 6 bases, leaving 14 bases between the germline ends. CDR1 is MDHEN, CDR2 SYDVKM, per germline. The CDR3 totals 14 residues. CDR3 residues: CASSLGGQGGEQYF. The CDR3 DNA is TGTGCCAGCAGTTTAGGGGGCCAGGGTGGCGAGCAGTACTTC.

The CDR3 DNA sequence: TGTGCCAGCAGCCGCAGGGGTCCTTCGGACACTGAAGCTTTCTTT. Its protein product is CASSRRGPSDTEAFF. V gene TRBV7-8 combines with J gene TRBJ1-1; weak D call: TRBD1 (6 bases). Trimming stripped 5 bases from V and 3 bases from J, with 16 bases between. Germline V gene lookup returns CDR1 SGHVS and CDR2 FQNEAQ. CDR3 size: 15 residues.

The chain recombines TRBV3-1 (or the pseudogene TRBV3-2) with TRBJ2-7; D possibly corresponds to TRBD2 (6 bases). Trimming took off 0 bases at V and 4 bases at J, with 13 bases between the two ends. CDR3 size: 15 residues. Per germline, CDR1 LGHDT and CDR2 YNNKEL (reference sequence). The chain's CDR3 is CASSQDHGGRYEQYF. The CDR3 DNA follows: TGTGCCAGCAGCCAAGACCATGGGGGGAGGTACGAGCAGTACTTC.

The rearrangement uses TRBV4-2 and TRBJ2-3; no reliable D call. V was trimmed by 2 bases and J by 4 bases, leaving 19 bases between them. Germline-derived CDR1 and CDR2 are LGHNA and YNFKEQ. The CDR3 loop spans 17 amino acids. The CDR3 spells CASSQQITEVWPDTQYF. Here the CDR3 DNA reads TGTGCCAGCAGCCAACAAATAACAGAGGTTTGGCCAGATACGCAGTATTTT.

The rearrangement links TRBV28 to TRBJ1-6, with 10 bases matching TRBD1. Trimming removed 4 bases from V and 18 bases from J; junction bases left unmatched: 12. The CDR3 totals 14 residues. Germline CDR1 reads MDHEN; CDR2 reads SYDVKM. CDR3 sequence: CASSSGTGELGNHF. As DNA, the CDR3 is TGTGCCAGCAGTTCCGGGACAGGGGAGTTAGGGAACCACTTT.

The V and J genes are TRBV13 and TRBJ2-2; a weak D match, TRBD1 (6 bases). Germline CDR1 PRHDT, CDR2 FYEKMQ (reference sequence). The CDR3 extends over 15 amino acids. V was cut by 3 bases and J by 1 base, with 9 bases left in between. The CDR3 loop reads CASSFPQGNTGELFF. The CDR3 DNA reads TGTGCCAGCAGCTTTCCACAGGGGAACACCGGGGAGCTGTTTTTT.

The gene calls are TRBV29-1 and TRBJ2-1; D possibly uses TRBD1 or TRBD2 (5 bases each). The V gene's germline CDR1 is SQVTM and CDR2 ANQGSEA. V gave up 2 bases and J gave up 6 bases, with 17 bases separating them. CDR3 length: 15 residues. In nucleotides, the CDR3 is TGCAGCGTTGAACCACCTACCGGGGCCGTCAATGAGCAGTTCTTC. It specifies CSVEPPTGAVNEQFF.

CDR3 sequence: CASSFDRASYEQYF. The CDR3, as DNA: TGTGCCAGTAGTTTCGACAGGGCCTCCTACGAGCAGTACTTC. The genes are TRBV19 and TRBJ2-7; 7 bases map to TRBD1. The length of the CDR3 is 14 residues. The V gene end was trimmed by 5 bases and the J gene end by 0 bases; junction bases not matched to a gene: 4. The germline V gene has CDR1 LNHDA and CDR2 SQIVND (reference sequence).

This sequence joins TRBV24-1 and TRBJ2-1; D may be TRBD1 or TRBD2 (7 bases each). From germline, CDR1 is KGHDR and CDR2 SFDVKD. The CDR3 runs 17 residues. Between the trimmed V and J ends, which lost 2 bases and 4 bases, there was a span of 17 bases. The CDR3 is CATSDSQGGQRYNEQFF. The CDR3 nucleotides are TGTGCCACCAGTGATTCCCAGGGGGGGCAAAGGTACAATGAGCAGTTCTTC.

The genes are TRBV6-2 or TRBV6-3 and TRBJ1-2; 8 nucleotides match TRBD1. The germline V gene encodes CDR1 MNHEY and CDR2 SVGEGT. This CDR3 is built from 14 residues. After removal of 5 bases from V and 3 bases from J, the junction contained 5 bases not matched to a gene. In DNA form, the CDR3 reads TGTGCCAGCAGTCCGGACAGGGATTACTATGGCTACACCTTC. This translates into CASSPDRDYYGYTF.